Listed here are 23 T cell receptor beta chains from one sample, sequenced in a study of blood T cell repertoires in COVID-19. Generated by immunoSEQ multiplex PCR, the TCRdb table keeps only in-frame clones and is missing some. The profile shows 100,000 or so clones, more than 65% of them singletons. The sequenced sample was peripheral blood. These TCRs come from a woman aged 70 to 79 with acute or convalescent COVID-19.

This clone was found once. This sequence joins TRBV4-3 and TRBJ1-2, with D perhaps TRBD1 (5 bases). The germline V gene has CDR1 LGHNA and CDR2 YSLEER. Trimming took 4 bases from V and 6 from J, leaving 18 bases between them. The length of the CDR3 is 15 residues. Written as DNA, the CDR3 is TGCGCCAGCAGCCTCGATCAAGGGGTAACGAATGGCTACACCTTC. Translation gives CASSLDQGVTNGYTF.

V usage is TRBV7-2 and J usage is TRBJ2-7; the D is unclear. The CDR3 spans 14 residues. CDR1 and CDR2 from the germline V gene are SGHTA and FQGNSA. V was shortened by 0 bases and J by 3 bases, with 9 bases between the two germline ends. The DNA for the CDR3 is TGTGCCAGCAGCTTAGCGGGCAGAAGCTACGAGCAGTACTTC. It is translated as CASSLAGRSYEQYF.

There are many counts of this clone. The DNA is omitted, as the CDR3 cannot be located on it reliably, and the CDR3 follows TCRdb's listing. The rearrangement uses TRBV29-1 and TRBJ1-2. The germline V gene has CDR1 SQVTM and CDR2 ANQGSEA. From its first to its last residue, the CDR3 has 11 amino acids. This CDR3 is CSVATGSSNTF.

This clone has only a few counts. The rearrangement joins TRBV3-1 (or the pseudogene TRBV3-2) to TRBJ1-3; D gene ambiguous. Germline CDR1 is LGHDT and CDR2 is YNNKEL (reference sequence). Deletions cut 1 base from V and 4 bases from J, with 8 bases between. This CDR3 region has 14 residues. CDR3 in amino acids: CASSQAARGNTIYF. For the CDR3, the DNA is TGTGCCAGCAGCCAAGCGGCGAGGGGAAACACCATATATTTT.

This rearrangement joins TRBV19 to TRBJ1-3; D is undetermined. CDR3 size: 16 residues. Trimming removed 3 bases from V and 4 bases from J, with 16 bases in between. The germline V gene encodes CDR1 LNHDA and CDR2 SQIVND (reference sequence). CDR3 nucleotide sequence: TGTGCCAGTAGTATCGGAGGGAAGCGTGGAGGAAACACCATATATTTT. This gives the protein CASSIGGKRGGNTIYF.

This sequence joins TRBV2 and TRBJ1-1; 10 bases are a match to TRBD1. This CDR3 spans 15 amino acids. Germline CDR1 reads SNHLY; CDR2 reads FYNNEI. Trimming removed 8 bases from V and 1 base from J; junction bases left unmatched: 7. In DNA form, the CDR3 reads TGTGCCAGCCAAAGCAGGACAGGGGGGAACACTGAAGCTTTCTTT. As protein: CASQSRTGGNTEAFF. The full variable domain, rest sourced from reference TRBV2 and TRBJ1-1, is EPEVTQTPSHQVTQMGQEVILRCVPISNHLYFYWYRQILGQKVEFLVSFYNNEISEKSEIFDDQFSVERPDGSNFTLKIRSTKLEDSAMYFCASQSRTGGNTEAFFGQGTRLTVV.

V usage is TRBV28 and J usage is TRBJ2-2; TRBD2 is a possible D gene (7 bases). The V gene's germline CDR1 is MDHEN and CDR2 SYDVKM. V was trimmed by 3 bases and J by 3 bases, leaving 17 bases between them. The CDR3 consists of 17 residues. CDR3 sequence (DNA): TGTGCCAGCAGTTTTGGAGGGGGGGCTCGCGACACCGGGGAGCTGTTTTTT. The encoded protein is CASSFGGGARDTGELFF. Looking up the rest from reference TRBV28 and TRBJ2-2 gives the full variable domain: DVKVTQSSRYLVKRTGEKVFLECVQDMDHENMFWYRQDPGLGLRLIYFSYDVKMKEKGDIPEGYSVSREKKERFSLILESASTNQTSMYLCASSFGGGARDTGELFFGEGSRLTVL.

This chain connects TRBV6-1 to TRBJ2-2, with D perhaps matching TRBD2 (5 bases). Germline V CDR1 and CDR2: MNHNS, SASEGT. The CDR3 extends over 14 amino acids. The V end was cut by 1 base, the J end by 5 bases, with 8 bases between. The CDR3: CASSEVRGTGELFF. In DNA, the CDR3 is TGTGCCAGCAGTGAAGTTCGAGGGACCGGGGAGCTGTTTTTT.

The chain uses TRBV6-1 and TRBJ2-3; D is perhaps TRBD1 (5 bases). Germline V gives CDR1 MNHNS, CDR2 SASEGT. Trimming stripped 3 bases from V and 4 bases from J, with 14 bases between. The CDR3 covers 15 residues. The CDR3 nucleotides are TGTGCCAGCAGTGATCGGGCAGGGCTTGCAGATACGCAGTATTTT. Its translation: CASSDRAGLADTQYF.

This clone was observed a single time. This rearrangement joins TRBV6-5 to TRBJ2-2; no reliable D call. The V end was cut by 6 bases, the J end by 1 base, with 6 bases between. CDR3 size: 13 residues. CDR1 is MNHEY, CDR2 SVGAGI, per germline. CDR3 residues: CASSRQNTGELFF. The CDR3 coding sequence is TGTGCCAGCAGCCGACAGAACACCGGGGAGCTGTTTTTT.

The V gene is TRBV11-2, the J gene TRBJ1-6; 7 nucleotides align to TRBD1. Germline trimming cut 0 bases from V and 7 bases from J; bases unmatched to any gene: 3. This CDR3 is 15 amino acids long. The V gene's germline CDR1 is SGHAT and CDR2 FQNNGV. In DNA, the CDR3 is TGTGCCAGCAGCTTAGAAGGACAGGCAAATTCACCCCTCCACTTT. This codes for CASSLEGQANSPLHF.

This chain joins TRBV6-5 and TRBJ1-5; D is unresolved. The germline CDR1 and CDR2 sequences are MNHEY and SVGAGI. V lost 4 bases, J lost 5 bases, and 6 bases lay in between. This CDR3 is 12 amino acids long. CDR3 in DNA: TGTGCCAGCAGTTCCCCCGATCAGCCCCAGCATTTT. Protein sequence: CASSSPDQPQHF.

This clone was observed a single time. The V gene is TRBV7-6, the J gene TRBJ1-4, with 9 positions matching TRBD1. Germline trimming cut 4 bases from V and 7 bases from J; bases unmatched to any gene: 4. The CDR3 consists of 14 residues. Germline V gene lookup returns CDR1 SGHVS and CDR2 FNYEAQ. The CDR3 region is CASSYRGPGEKLFF. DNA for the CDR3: TGTGCCAGCAGCTACAGGGGGCCCGGTGAAAAACTGTTTTTT.

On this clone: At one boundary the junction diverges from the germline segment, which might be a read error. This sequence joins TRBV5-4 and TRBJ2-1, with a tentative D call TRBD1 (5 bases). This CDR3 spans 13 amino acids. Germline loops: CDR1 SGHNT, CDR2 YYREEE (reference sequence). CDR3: CASTLDTYNEQFF. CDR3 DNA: TGTGCCAGCACCTTGGACACCTACAATGAGCAGTTCTTC.

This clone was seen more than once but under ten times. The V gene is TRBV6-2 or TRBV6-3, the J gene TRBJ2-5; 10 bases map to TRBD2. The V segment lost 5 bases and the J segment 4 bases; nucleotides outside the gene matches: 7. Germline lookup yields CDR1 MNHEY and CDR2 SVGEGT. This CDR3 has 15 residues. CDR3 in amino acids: CASSLTGTSVETQYF. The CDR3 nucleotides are TGTGCCAGCAGTCTTACCGGGACTAGCGTAGAGACCCAGTACTTC.

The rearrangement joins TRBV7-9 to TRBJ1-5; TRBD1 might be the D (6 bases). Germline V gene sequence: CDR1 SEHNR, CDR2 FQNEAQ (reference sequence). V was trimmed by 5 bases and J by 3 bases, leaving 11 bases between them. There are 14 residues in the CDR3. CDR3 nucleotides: TGTGCCAGCAGCACCACAGGGTACAATCAGCCCCAGCATTTT. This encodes CASSTTGYNQPQHF.

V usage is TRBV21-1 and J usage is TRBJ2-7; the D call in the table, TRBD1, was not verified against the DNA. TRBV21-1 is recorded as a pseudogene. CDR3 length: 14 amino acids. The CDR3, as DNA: TGTGCCAGCAGCAAAGGTTCACATTTCTACGAGCAGTACGTC. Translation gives CASSKGSHFYEQYV.

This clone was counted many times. The CDR3, as DNA: TGTGCCTGGAATTTTGGTAGGGGATCGTTCGGCGAGCAGTACTTC. This gives the protein CAWNFGRGSFGEQYF. The rearrangement links TRBV30 to TRBJ2-7, with D perhaps TRBD1 (5 bases). This CDR3 is built from 15 residues. CDR1 and CDR2 (germline): GTSNPN, SVGIG (reference sequence). The germline V and J ends were trimmed by 4 bases and 6 bases, with 22 bases remaining between them. The full variable domain, in which reference TRBV30 and TRBJ2-7 provide the parts outside the CDR3, is SQTIHQWPATLVQPVGSPLSLECTVEGTSNPNLYWYRQAAGRGLQLLFYSVGIGQISSEVPQNLSASRPQDRQFILSSKKLLLSDSGFYLCAWNFGRGSFGEQYFGPGTRLTVT.

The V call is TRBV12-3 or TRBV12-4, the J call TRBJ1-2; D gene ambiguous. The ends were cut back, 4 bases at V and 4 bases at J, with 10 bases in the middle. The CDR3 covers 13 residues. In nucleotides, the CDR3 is TGTGCCAGCAGTTCTCCCCCGGGCTATGGCTACACCTTC. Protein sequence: CASSSPPGYGYTF.

The CDR3 DNA is TGTGCCACCGCGAGCGGGGGGGATACAGATACGCAGTATTTT. It is translated as CATASGGDTDTQYF. V gene TRBV24-1 combines with J gene TRBJ2-3; TRBD2 aligns across 10 bases. J lost 3 bases, V lost 9 bases, and 5 bases had no gene match. The CDR3 length is 14 residues. Germline lookup yields CDR1 KGHDR and CDR2 SFDVKD.

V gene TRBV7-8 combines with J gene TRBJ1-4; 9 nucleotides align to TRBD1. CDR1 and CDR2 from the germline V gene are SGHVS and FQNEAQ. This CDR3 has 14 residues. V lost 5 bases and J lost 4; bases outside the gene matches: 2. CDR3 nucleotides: TGTGCCAGCAGCCCGGGACAGGGTAATGAAAAACTGTTTTTT. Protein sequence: CASSPGQGNEKLFF. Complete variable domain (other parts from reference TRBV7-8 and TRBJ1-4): GAGVSQSPRYKVAKRGQDVALRCDPISGHVSLFWYQQALGQGPEFLTYFQNEAQLDKSGLPSDRFFAERPEGSVSTLKIQRTQQEDSAVYLCASSPGQGNEKLFFGSGTQLSVL.

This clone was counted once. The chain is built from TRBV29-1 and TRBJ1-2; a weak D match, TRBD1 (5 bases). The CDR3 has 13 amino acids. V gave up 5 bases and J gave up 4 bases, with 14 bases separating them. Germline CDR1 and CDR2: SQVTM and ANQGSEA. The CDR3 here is CSVRSRDSYGYTF. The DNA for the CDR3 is TGCAGCGTTAGATCCCGCGACAGCTATGGCTACACCTTC.

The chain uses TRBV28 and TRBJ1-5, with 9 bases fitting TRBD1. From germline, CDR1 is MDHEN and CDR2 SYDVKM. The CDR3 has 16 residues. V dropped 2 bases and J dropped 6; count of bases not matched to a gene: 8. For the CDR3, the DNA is TGTGCCAGCAGTTTAAGGGACAGGGTGGTGGGTCAGCCCCAGCATTTT. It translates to CASSLRDRVVGQPQHF.